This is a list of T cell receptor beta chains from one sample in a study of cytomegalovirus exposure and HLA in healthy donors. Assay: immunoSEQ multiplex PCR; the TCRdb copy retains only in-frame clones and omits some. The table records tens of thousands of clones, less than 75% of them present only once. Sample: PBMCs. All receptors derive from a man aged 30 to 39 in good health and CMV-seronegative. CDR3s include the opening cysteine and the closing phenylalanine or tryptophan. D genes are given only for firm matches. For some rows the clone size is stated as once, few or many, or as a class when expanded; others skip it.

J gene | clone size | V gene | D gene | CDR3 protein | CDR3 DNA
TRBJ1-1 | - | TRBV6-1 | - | CTAGQLLNTEAFF | TGCACCGCCGGACAGCTCCTGAACACTGAAGCTTTCTTT
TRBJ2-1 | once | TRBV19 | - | CASSLAVYNEQFF | TGTGCCAGTAGTCTAGCAGTATACAATGAGCAGTTCTTC
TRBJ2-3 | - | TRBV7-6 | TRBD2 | CASSLVGGSYGTDTQYF | TGTGCCAGCAGCTTAGTCGGCGGGAGTTACGGCACAGATACGCAGTATTTT
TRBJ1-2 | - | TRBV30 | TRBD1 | CAWIRDRGPYGYTF | TGTGCCTGGATTAGAGACAGGGGCCCCTATGGCTACACCTTC
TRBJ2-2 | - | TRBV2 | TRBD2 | CASRLGSGFGTGELFF | TGTGCCAGCCGGTTGGGTAGCGGGTTCGGCACCGGGGAGCTGTTTTTT
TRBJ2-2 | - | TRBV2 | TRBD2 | CASTLSGLNTGELFF | TGTGCCAGCACTCTTAGCGGGCTTAACACCGGGGAGCTGTTTTTT
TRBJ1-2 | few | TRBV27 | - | CASSLNVRTAYGYTF | TGTGCCAGCAGTTTGAATGTTCGGACAGCCTATGGCTACACCTTC
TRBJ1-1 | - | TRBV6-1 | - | CASSEAPRHEAFF | TGTGCCAGCAGTGAAGCTCCCCGACATGAAGCTTTCTTT
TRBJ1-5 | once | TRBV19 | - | CASSAGLISNQPQHF | TGTGCCAGTAGTGCGGGACTGATTAGCAATCAGCCCCAGCATTTT
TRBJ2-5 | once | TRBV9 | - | CASSVEWRPHQETQYF | TGTGCCAGCAGCGTAGAATGGAGGCCCCACCAAGAGACCCAGTACTTC
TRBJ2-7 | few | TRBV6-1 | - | CASSARYEQYF | TGTGCCAGCAGCGCGAGATACGAGCAGTACTTC
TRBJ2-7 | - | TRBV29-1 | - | CSWLGTTSYEQYF | TGCAGCTGGCTCGGGACAACTTCCTACGAGCAGTACTTC
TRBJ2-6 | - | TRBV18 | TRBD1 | CASSQQGPGANVLTF | TGTGCCAGCTCACAACAGGGGCCTGGGGCCAACGTCCTGACTTTC
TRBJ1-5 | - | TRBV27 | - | CASSLGAGLNQSQHF | TGTGCCAGCAGTTTAGGGGCAGGGCTCAATCAGTCCCAGCATTTT
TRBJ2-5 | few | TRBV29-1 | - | CSVEGEVETQYF | TGCAGCGTTGAAGGGGAGGTCGAGACCCAGTACTTC
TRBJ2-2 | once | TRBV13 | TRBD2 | CASSLFVGGSKGTGELFF | TGTGCCAGCAGCTTATTCGTTGGCGGGAGTAAAGGCACCGGGGAGCTGTTTTTT
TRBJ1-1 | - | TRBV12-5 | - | CASGLVPQPRNTEAFF | TGTGCTAGTGGTTTGGTACCTCAACCCAGGAACACTGAAGCTTTCTTT
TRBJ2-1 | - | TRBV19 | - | CASSARTGLTYNEQFF | TGTGCCAGTAGTGCGCGAACGGGTCTCACCTACAATGAGCAGTTCTTC
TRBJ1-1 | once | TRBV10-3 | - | CAISENRGGSTEAFF | TGTGCCATCAGTGAGAATCGGGGGGGGAGCACTGAAGCTTTCTTT
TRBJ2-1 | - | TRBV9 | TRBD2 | CASSAGGTSGTYEQFF | TGTGCCAGCAGCGCGGGGGGGACTAGCGGGACCTATGAGCAGTTCTTC
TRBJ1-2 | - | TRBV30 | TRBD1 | CAWSTGGHGYTF | TGTGCCTGGAGTACAGGGGGTCATGGCTACACCTTC
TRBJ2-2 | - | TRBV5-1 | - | CASSVGGGGDTGELFF | TGCGCCAGCAGCGTCGGCGGAGGTGGGGACACCGGGGAGCTGTTTTTT
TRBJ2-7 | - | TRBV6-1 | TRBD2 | CASSGRDYSYEQYF | TGTGCCAGCAGTGGACGGGACTACTCCTACGAGCAGTACTTC
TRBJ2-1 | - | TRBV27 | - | CASSGGTVSQPSSYNEQFF | TGTGCCAGCAGTGGAGGGACAGTGTCACAACCTAGCTCCTACAATGAGCAGTTCTTC
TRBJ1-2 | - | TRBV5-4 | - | CASSDTRSSYTF | TGTGCCAGCAGCGATACCAGGTCCAGCTACACCTTC
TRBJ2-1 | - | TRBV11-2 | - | CASSKGFEGNEQFF | TGTGCCAGCAGCAAGGGATTCGAGGGCAATGAGCAGTTCTTC
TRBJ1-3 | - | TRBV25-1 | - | CASSGRGGAQGGNTIYF | TGTGCCAGCAGTGGCCGCGGCGGGGCGCAGGGTGGAAACACCATATATTTT
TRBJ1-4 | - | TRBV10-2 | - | CASSESWTLNEKLFF | TGCGCCAGCAGTGAGTCCTGGACATTGAATGAAAAACTGTTTTTT
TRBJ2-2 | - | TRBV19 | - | CASNSGTPNTGELFF | TGTGCCAGTAATTCCGGGACTCCGAACACCGGGGAGCTGTTTTTT
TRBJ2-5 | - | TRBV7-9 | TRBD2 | CASSPGGAQYF | TGTGCCAGCAGCCCGGGGGGGGCCCAGTACTTC
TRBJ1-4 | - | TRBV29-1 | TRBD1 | CSVGTGSAAIEKLFF | TGCAGCGTAGGGACAGGGAGCGCGGCGATTGAAAAACTGTTTTTT
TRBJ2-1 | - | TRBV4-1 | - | CASSQVASSNEQFF | TGCGCCAGCAGCCAAGTCGCTAGCAGCAATGAGCAGTTCTTC
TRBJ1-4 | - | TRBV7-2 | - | CASSLDSATNEKLFF | TGTGCCAGCAGCCTCGACAGTGCAACTAATGAAAAACTGTTTTTT
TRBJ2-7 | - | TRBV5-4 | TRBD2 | CASSWTSGSDEQYF | TGTGCCAGCAGCTGGACTAGCGGGAGTGACGAGCAGTACTTC
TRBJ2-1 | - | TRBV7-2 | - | CASSLTAGLGEQFF | TGTGCCAGCAGCTTAACCGCGGGATTAGGTGAGCAGTTCTTC
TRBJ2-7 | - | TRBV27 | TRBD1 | CASKSPTGTGSEQYF | TGTGCCAGCAAATCCCCTACCGGGACAGGGTCCGAGCAGTACTTC
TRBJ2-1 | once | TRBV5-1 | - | CASSPRLSYNEQFF | TGCGCCAGCAGCCCAAGACTATCCTACAATGAGCAGTTCTTC
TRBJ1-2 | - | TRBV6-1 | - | CASEETGDGYTF | TGTGCCAGCGAGGAGACCGGGGATGGCTACACCTTC
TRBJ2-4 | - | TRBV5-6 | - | CASSFDRKVGDIQYF | TGTGCCAGCAGCTTCGACAGGAAGGTGGGCGACATTCAGTACTTC
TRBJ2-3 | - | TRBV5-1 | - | CASSLDGDTQYF | TGCGCCAGCAGCTTGGACGGGGATACGCAGTATTTT
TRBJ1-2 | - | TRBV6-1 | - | CASSVGGEYYGYTF | TGTGCCAGCAGTGTAGGGGGGGAATACTATGGCTACACCTTC
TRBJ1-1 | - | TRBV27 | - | CASSLSSVTEAFF | TGTGCCAGCAGTTTATCATCCGTCACTGAAGCTTTCTTT
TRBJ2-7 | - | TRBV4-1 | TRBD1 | CASSQKDRPNPRF | TGCGCCAGCAGCCAGAAGGACAGGCCAAACCCACGATTC
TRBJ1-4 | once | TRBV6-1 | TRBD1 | CASSDISGTGRKKLFF | TGTGCCAGCAGTGATATTAGCGGGACAGGGAGGAAAAAACTGTTTTTT
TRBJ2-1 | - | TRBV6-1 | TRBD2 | CASSEVGLAGPLHNEQFF | TGTGCCAGCAGTGAAGTAGGTCTAGCGGGGCCACTACACAATGAGCAGTTCTTC
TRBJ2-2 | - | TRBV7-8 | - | CASSSSGRRSGELFF | TGTGCCAGCAGCTCCTCTGGGAGGAGGAGCGGGGAGCTGTTTTTT
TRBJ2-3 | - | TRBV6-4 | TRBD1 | CASSEGQGADTQYF | TGTGCCAGCAGTGAGGGACAGGGGGCAGATACGCAGTATTTT
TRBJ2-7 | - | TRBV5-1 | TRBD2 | CASSKGLAGAAYEQYF | TGCGCCAGCAGCAAGGGACTAGCGGGGGCAGCCTACGAGCAGTACTTC
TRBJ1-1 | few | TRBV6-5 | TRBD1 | CASTYHSGGDTEAFF | TGTGCCAGCACCTACCATTCAGGGGGAGACACTGAAGCTTTCTTT